This record covers a single T cell receptor (beta chain). Its antigen is not identified. The data are from a study of CD8+ T cells in alopecia areata. Overall study results and limits: Affected lesional scalp, above all in alopecia totalis/universalis, was more clonal than normal scalp.

RNA extraction and reverse transcription yielded cDNA as sequencing template. Repertoires were generated with immunoSEQ multiplex PCR, while TCRdb's copy carries only in-frame clones and drops some. The repertoire holds about 110,000 clones, with 45% to 60% as singletons. Both peripheral blood and punch biopsies of lesional scalp skin were obtained from patients who had alopecia areata. The clonotype originates from a human donor with alopecia areata. The sequenced material came from NKG2D-low CD8+ T cells sorted from blood.

The CDR3 DNA reads as TGCAGTGCTAGAGATGGGTGGACCCAGTACTTC. Residues: CSARDGWTQYF. This sequence joins TRBV20-1 and TRBJ2-5; D is ambiguous. CDR1 is DFQATT, CDR2 SNEGSKA, per germline (reference sequence). Trimming stripped 0 bases from V and 7 bases from J, with 6 bases between. The CDR3 totals 11 residues.